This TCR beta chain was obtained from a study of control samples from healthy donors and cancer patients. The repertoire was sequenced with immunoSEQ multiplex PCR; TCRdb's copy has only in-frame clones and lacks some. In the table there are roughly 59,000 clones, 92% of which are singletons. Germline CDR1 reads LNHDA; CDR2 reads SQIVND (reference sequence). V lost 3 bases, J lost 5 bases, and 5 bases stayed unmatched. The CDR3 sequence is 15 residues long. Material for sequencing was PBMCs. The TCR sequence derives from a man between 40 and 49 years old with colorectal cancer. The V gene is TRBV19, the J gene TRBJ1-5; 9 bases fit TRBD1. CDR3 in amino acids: CASSIYRGLDQPQHF. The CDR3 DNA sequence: TGTGCCAGTAGTATCTACAGGGGGCTTGATCAGCCCCAGCATTTT.